The rows below give T cell receptor beta chains drawn from one sample of a study of T cells in Graves' hyperthyroidism and ophthalmopathy. TCRdb reanalysed the multiplex PCR reads using MiXCR and keeps one entry per CDR3 protein. Of 550,000 to 600,000 distinct CDR3 sequences listed, 14% are singletons. The sample taken for sequencing was blood. The source is a woman aged 18 to 35 with Graves' ophthalmopathy. The CDR3 runs from the conserved cysteine through the conserved F or W. D genes are given only for firm matches. For some rows the clone size is stated as once, few or many, or as a class when expanded; others skip it.

CDR3aa: CSVQDRALDTEAFF; v_gene: TRBV29-1; abundance: many; d_gene: TRBD1; j_gene: TRBJ1-1
CDR3aa: CASSYRDTIPDTQYF; v_gene: TRBV6-1; abundance: many; d_gene: .; j_gene: TRBJ2-3
CDR3aa: CASSLDLNEKLFF; v_gene: TRBV7-9; abundance: few; d_gene: .; j_gene: TRBJ1-4
CDR3aa: CASSARQNGDQPQHF; v_gene: TRBV2; abundance: .; d_gene: .; j_gene: TRBJ1-5
CDR3aa: CASSQLQTGGGEAFF; v_gene: TRBV4-3; abundance: few; d_gene: TRBD1; j_gene: TRBJ1-1
CDR3aa: CASSDRGRASYEQYF; v_gene: TRBV25-1; abundance: many; d_gene: TRBD2; j_gene: TRBJ2-7
CDR3aa: CASSFWQGGEPQHF; v_gene: TRBV28; abundance: many; d_gene: .; j_gene: TRBJ1-5
CDR3aa: CASSAQTDTEAFF; v_gene: TRBV2; abundance: many; d_gene: .; j_gene: TRBJ1-1
CDR3aa: CASSQARGVYEQFF; v_gene: TRBV3-1; abundance: many; d_gene: .; j_gene: TRBJ2-1
CDR3aa: CASSQSRWGGSEKLFF; v_gene: TRBV4-1; abundance: few; d_gene: .; j_gene: TRBJ1-4
CDR3aa: CASSSRPRQGIPYEQYF; v_gene: TRBV7-9; abundance: few; d_gene: TRBD1; j_gene: TRBJ2-7
CDR3aa: CSAPQRGVPYDEQFF; v_gene: TRBV20-1; abundance: few; d_gene: .; j_gene: TRBJ2-1
CDR3aa: CASGQPRDGYQETQYF; v_gene: TRBV3-1; abundance: .; d_gene: .; j_gene: TRBJ2-5
CDR3aa: CASSLTRSGELFF; v_gene: TRBV12-3/TRBV12-4; abundance: .; d_gene: .; j_gene: TRBJ2-2
CDR3aa: CAWSLRNTGELFF; v_gene: TRBV30; abundance: many; d_gene: .; j_gene: TRBJ2-2
CDR3aa: CASSLQGNTDTQYF; v_gene: TRBV2; abundance: many; d_gene: TRBD1; j_gene: TRBJ2-3
CDR3aa: CASSPRSGQINTDTQYF; v_gene: TRBV9; abundance: many; d_gene: TRBD1; j_gene: TRBJ2-3
CDR3aa: CASTLAGGAYNEQFF; v_gene: TRBV11-2; abundance: many; d_gene: TRBD2; j_gene: TRBJ2-1
CDR3aa: CASSTRAGVSYNEQFF; v_gene: TRBV6-2/TRBV6-3; abundance: .; d_gene: TRBD2; j_gene: TRBJ2-1
CDR3aa: CASSLSPSGSQFF; v_gene: TRBV28; abundance: many; d_gene: TRBD2; j_gene: TRBJ2-1
CDR3aa: CASSARTDLSGNTIYF; v_gene: TRBV12-3/TRBV12-4; abundance: .; d_gene: .; j_gene: TRBJ1-3
CDR3aa: CASSPLQTRYNEQFF; v_gene: TRBV18; abundance: many; d_gene: .; j_gene: TRBJ2-1
CDR3aa: CALNRGTEAFF; v_gene: TRBV30; abundance: .; d_gene: TRBD1; j_gene: TRBJ1-1
CDR3aa: CASSQGHSGTYEQYF; v_gene: TRBV14; abundance: many; d_gene: .; j_gene: TRBJ2-7
CDR3aa: CSVAPTYGYTF; v_gene: TRBV29-1; abundance: .; d_gene: .; j_gene: TRBJ1-2
CDR3aa: CASSISGTSSYNEQFF; v_gene: TRBV7-9; abundance: many; d_gene: TRBD2; j_gene: TRBJ2-1
CDR3aa: CASGPWDGNTEAFF; v_gene: TRBV12-3/TRBV12-4; abundance: many; d_gene: .; j_gene: TRBJ1-1
CDR3aa: CSATGTTSNQPQHF; v_gene: TRBV20-1; abundance: few; d_gene: .; j_gene: TRBJ1-5
CDR3aa: CASSFRVAGGPSSYEQYF; v_gene: TRBV28; abundance: many; d_gene: TRBD2; j_gene: TRBJ2-7
CDR3aa: CASRETSGSNNEQFF; v_gene: TRBV28; abundance: many; d_gene: TRBD2; j_gene: TRBJ2-1